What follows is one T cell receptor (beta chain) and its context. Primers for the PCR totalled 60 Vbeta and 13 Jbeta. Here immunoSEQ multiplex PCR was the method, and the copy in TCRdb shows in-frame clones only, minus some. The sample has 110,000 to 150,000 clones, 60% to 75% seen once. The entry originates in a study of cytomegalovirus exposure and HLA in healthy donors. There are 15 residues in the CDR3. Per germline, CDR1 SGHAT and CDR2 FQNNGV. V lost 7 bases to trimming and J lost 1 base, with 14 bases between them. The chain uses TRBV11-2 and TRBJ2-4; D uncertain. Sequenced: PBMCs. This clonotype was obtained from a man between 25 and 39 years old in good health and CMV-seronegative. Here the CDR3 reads CASNPTESAKNIQYF. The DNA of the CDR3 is TGTGCCAGCAACCCAACAGAGTCCGCCAAAAACATTCAGTACTTC.